These 17 T cell receptor beta chains originate from one sample sequenced in a study of cytomegalovirus exposure and HLA in healthy donors. Researchers ran the PCR with 60 Vbeta and 13 Jbeta primers. Method: immunoSEQ multiplex PCR; TCRdb's copy keeps in-frame clones and lacks some. The table records under 200,000 clones, around four fifths of them present only once. The sample taken for sequencing was PBMCs. Every receptor here comes from a woman in her fifties or sixties in good health and CMV-seropositive.

This chain uses TRBV6-5 with TRBJ2-7; possible D gene TRBD1, 6 bases. Germline values: CDR1 MNHEY, CDR2 SVGAGI. The V end was cut by 8 bases, the J end by 0 bases, with 14 bases between. The CDR3 runs 14 residues. The CDR3 region has the DNA TGTGCCAGCGGTCCTTGGGACATCTCCTACGAGCAGTACTTC. It is translated as CASGPWDISYEQYF.

The genes are TRBV5-4 and TRBJ2-7; D perhaps matches TRBD2 (5 bases). V was shortened by 3 bases and J by 0 bases, with 19 bases between the two germline ends. The CDR3 consists of 17 residues. Germline V gene lookup returns CDR1 SGHNT and CDR2 YYREEE (reference sequence). Written as DNA, the CDR3 is TGTGCCAGCAGCTCGGGCGGGTTAGGAGGTAGCTCCTACGAGCAGTACTTC. It is translated as CASSSGGLGGSSYEQYF. Supplemented by reference TRBV5-4 and TRBJ2-7, the full variable domain reads ETGVTQSPTHLIKTRGQQVTLRCSSQSGHNTVSWYQQALGQGPQFIFQYYREEENGRGNFPPRFSGLQFPNYSSELNVNALELDDSALYLCASSSGGLGGSSYEQYFGPGTRLTVT.

The chain joins TRBV6-6 to TRBJ2-1; D is unclear. V shed 5 bases and J shed 5 bases, with 16 bases lying between them. Germline-derived CDR1 and CDR2 are MNHNY and SVGAGI (reference sequence). This CDR3 has 15 amino acids. In nucleotides, the CDR3 is TGTGCCAGCAGTCCCCTAACGAGAGGTGACAATGAGCAGTTCTTC. This codes for CASSPLTRGDNEQFF.

The chain links TRBV5-4 to TRBJ1-2; 7 nucleotides match TRBD1. The CDR3 loop spans 14 amino acids. The V segment lost 3 bases and the J segment 6 bases; nucleotides outside the gene matches: 8. Germline assignment: CDR1 SGHNT and CDR2 YYREEE (reference sequence). The CDR3 nucleotides are TGTGCCAGCAGCTCGGGACAGTCCCCTCATGGCTACACCTTC. Residues: CASSSGQSPHGYTF.

V gene TRBV28 combines with J gene TRBJ1-5; perhaps TRBD1 as D (6 bases). The V end lost 5 bases, the J end lost 4 bases, and 9 bases lay between the germline ends. The CDR3 runs to 13 residues. Germline-derived CDR1 and CDR2 are MDHEN and SYDVKM. CDR3 nucleotides: TGTGCCAGCAGTACAGGACAGAATCAGCCCCAGCATTTT. Amino acid sequence: CASSTGQNQPQHF.

This chain uses TRBV7-8 with TRBJ2-1, with TRBD2 matching over 7 bases. Germline V gives CDR1 SGHVS, CDR2 FQNEAQ. Unmatched junction bases numbered 8, after V lost 5 bases and J lost 4 bases. The CDR3 runs 15 residues. The chain's CDR3 is CASSLSRGEYNEQFF. As DNA, the CDR3 is TGTGCCAGCAGCCTCTCTCGGGGGGAATACAATGAGCAGTTCTTC.

In its sample, this clone was seen once. The sample has other DNA sequences that encode this CDR3 too. The CDR3 bases are TGTGCCAGCTCACCACCGTCAGGAGAGACCCAGTACTTC. Its translation is CASSPPSGETQYF. The chain has TRBV18 and TRBJ2-5, with D unclear. The length of the CDR3 is 13 residues. Germline loops: CDR1 KGHSH, CDR2 LQKENI. With 0 bases removed from V and 4 bases from J, the gap between germline ends came to 6 bases.

This clone appeared a few times. The junction departs from germline at one end; a sequencing error may be responsible. This same CDR3 is encoded by further DNA sequences in the sample. This sequence joins TRBV28 and TRBJ1-5, with 7 positions matching TRBD1. The CDR3 totals 14 residues. Germline CDR1 is MDHEN and CDR2 is SYDVKM. CDR3 in amino acids: CASRSGQLYQPQHF. CDR3 nucleotide sequence: TGTGCCAGCAGATCGGGACAGCTCTATCAGCCCCAGCACTTT.

This chain uses TRBV7-8 with TRBJ1-5; D is uncertain. This CDR3 has 16 residues. The V and J ends lost 6 bases and 3 bases respectively, with 18 bases between them. CDR1 is SGHVS, CDR2 FQNEAQ, per germline. The CDR3 sequence: CASSPTSGSNNQPQHF. The CDR3 DNA reads as TGTGCCAGCAGTCCCACGAGCGGGTCCAACAATCAGCCCCAGCATTTT. The full variable domain, completed using reference TRBV7-8 and TRBJ1-5, is GAGVSQSPRYKVAKRGQDVALRCDPISGHVSLFWYQQALGQGPEFLTYFQNEAQLDKSGLPSDRFFAERPEGSVSTLKIQRTQQEDSAVYLCASSPTSGSNNQPQHFGDGTRLSIL.

The chain combines TRBV7-2 with TRBJ2-5; 10 nucleotides match TRBD2. The CDR3 consists of 17 residues. Germline CDR1 reads SGHTA; CDR2 reads FQGNSA. The V segment lost 0 bases and the J segment 5 bases; nucleotides outside the gene matches: 9. CDR3 in DNA: TGTGCCAGCAGCTTAGCGAGGGGAGCGGGGGGGCGGGAGACCCAGTACTTC. Translating gives CASSLARGAGGRETQYF.

The genes are TRBV6-5 and TRBJ1-1; D call uncertain. The CDR3 runs 12 residues. The V gene's germline CDR1 is MNHEY and CDR2 SVGAGI. CDR3: CASKEGNTEAFF. CDR3 DNA: TGTGCGTCGAAGGAGGGGAACACTGAAGCTTTCTTT.

The J gene is TRBJ1-2, the V gene TRBV4-2; no clear D gene. This CDR3 comprises 14 residues. Trimming stripped 0 bases from V and 5 bases from J, with 10 bases between. The germline gives CDR1 LGHNA, CDR2 YNFKEQ. The CDR3 spells CASSQDSVPYGYTF. CDR3 DNA: TGTGCCAGCAGCCAAGATTCGGTTCCGTATGGCTACACCTTC.

The V call is TRBV28, the J call TRBJ1-5; D is undetermined. This CDR3 comprises 10 residues. Germline-derived CDR1 and CDR2 are MDHEN and SYDVKM. V was clipped by 6 bases and J by 8 bases, with 5 bases between them. Written as DNA, the CDR3 is TGTGCCAGCAGCACGGAGCCCCAGCATTTT. Translation: CASSTEPQHF.

The rearrangement links TRBV10-3 to TRBJ1-1; 9 bases match TRBD1. This CDR3 is built from 16 residues. V shed 4 bases, J shed 1 base, and the junction held 7 bases outside the gene matches. Germline CDR1 reads ENHRY; CDR2 reads SYGVKD. The CDR3 here is CAISGPGQGSNTEAFF. The DNA for the CDR3 is TGTGCCATCAGTGGACCGGGACAGGGATCGAACACTGAAGCTTTCTTT.

The chain is built from TRBV6-6 and TRBJ1-6; D might be TRBD1 (6 bases). The CDR3 covers 15 residues. CDR1 MNHNY and CDR2 SVGAGI come from the germline V gene (reference sequence). The ends were cut back, 4 bases at V and 9 bases at J, with 16 bases in the middle. The CDR3 here is CASSSPEGESSPLHF. CDR3 nucleotides: TGTGCCAGCAGTTCCCCTGAGGGGGAGTCTTCACCCCTCCACTTT.

The rearrangement uses TRBV29-1 and TRBJ2-2; 8 positions agree with TRBD1. V lost 6 bases and J lost 4; bases outside the gene matches: 4. The CDR3 loop spans 13 amino acids. CDR1 is SQVTM and CDR2 is ANQGSEA in the germline V gene. The DNA for the CDR3 is TGCAGCGTGGACAGGGAAGGCACCGGGGAGCTGTTTTTT. It yields the protein CSVDREGTGELFF.

V usage is TRBV7-6 and J usage is TRBJ1-2; tentative D call: TRBD1 (6 bases). The CDR3 runs to 17 residues. V shed 3 bases and J shed 8 bases, with 25 bases lying between them. Germline loops: CDR1 SGHVS, CDR2 FNYEAQ. CDR3 sequence (DNA): TGTGCCAGCAGCTTGTACATCCCGGGGGGCGCGGTGCAGGGCTACACCTTC. Translation gives CASSLYIPGGAVQGYTF.